The 14 T cell receptor beta chains below all came from one sample that was sequenced in a study of shared clonotypes between healthy human individuals. CD8 cells classed as naive were CD45RO-negative and positively selected for CCR7, excluding terminally differentiated effector memory CD45RA+ cells. Repertoires were generated with immunoSEQ multiplex PCR, while TCRdb's copy carries only in-frame clones and drops some. The sample holds hundreds of thousands of clones, about 95% seen once. The sequenced sample was naive CD8+ T cells sorted from blood. These receptors all stem from a woman aged 30 to 39 in good health.

The chain joins TRBV27 to TRBJ1-6, with 9 bases lining up with TRBD1. CDR1 is MNHEY, CDR2 SMNVEV, per germline (reference sequence). Trimming took 6 bases from V and 6 from J; bases not matched to a gene: 6. The CDR3 is 15 residues long. CDR3 region: CASRLTGGANSPLHF. For the CDR3, the DNA is TGTGCCAGCAGGTTAACAGGGGGCGCTAATTCACCCCTCCACTTT.

V usage is TRBV11-2 and J usage is TRBJ1-3; 7 bases are a match to TRBD1. V was clipped by 6 bases and J by 7 bases; unmatched bases: 6. This CDR3 has 13 amino acids. CDR1 is SGHAT and CDR2 is FQNNGV in the germline V gene. The CDR3 here is CASSRDSWNTIYF. CDR3 sequence (DNA): TGTGCCAGCAGTAGGGACAGTTGGAACACCATATATTTT.

The chain is built from TRBV9 and TRBJ1-1; D is unclear. The CDR3 is 16 amino acids. Trimming took off 3 bases at V and 0 bases at J, with 15 bases between the two ends. Germline assignment: CDR1 SGDLS and CDR2 YYNGEE. The CDR3 nucleotides are TGTGCCAGCAGCGGTAGAGATGTAGACCTGAACACTGAAGCTTTCTTT. This sequence encodes CASSGRDVDLNTEAFF.

This chain uses TRBV27 with TRBJ1-6, with D possibly being TRBD1 (6 bases). From germline, CDR1 is MNHEY and CDR2 SMNVEV (reference sequence). V lost 0 bases, J lost 9 bases, and 15 bases lay in between. This CDR3 contains 16 residues. DNA for the CDR3: TGTGCCAGCAGTTTATCACCTTCCAGGGGATTTTCACCCCTCCACTTT. Protein product: CASSLSPSRGFSPLHF.

The rearrangement links TRBV9 to TRBJ1-1; the D is unclear. Germline V gene sequence: CDR1 SGDLS, CDR2 YYNGEE. This CDR3 comprises 16 residues. V gave up 0 bases and J gave up 2 bases, with 14 bases separating them. CDR3 in DNA: TGTGCCAGCAGCGTAGCCTCATTGGACTTAAACACTGAAGCTTTCTTT. Translating it yields CASSVASLDLNTEAFF.

The chain combines TRBV10-3 with TRBJ1-2; TRBD1 matches at 9 bases. Losses at the gene ends were 4 bases for V and 3 bases for J; bases not matched to a gene: 3. CDR3 length equals 14 residues. The germline V gene encodes CDR1 ENHRY and CDR2 SYGVKD. This CDR3 reads CAISADRGYYGYTF. The CDR3 DNA reads as TGTGCCATCAGTGCGGACAGGGGCTACTATGGCTACACCTTC.

The CDR3 here is CASKVGAAMNTEAFF. CDR3 in DNA: TGTGCCAGTAAGGTAGGGGCAGCCATGAACACTGAAGCTTTCTTT. The V call is TRBV19, the J call TRBJ1-1; D may be TRBD1 (5 bases). Germline V gene lookup returns CDR1 LNHDA and CDR2 SQIVND (reference sequence). With 7 bases removed from V and 0 bases from J, the gap between germline ends came to 15 bases. The CDR3 length is 15 residues.

This rearrangement joins TRBV10-3 to TRBJ2-5; no firm D call. Trimming cost V 3 bases and J 1 base, with 9 bases left between them. Germline V gene data show CDR1 as ENHRY and CDR2 as SYGVKD. This CDR3 comprises 14 residues. Here the CDR3 reads CAISEGVSQETQYF. The DNA of the CDR3 is TGTGCCATCAGTGAAGGTGTCTCCCAAGAGACCCAGTACTTC.

The chain is built from TRBV19 and TRBJ2-1; D possibly uses TRBD1 or TRBD2 (5 bases each). The CDR3 is made up of 14 amino acids. Trimming shortened V by 4 bases and J by 4 bases, and 11 bases separated the two germline ends. Germline V CDR1 and CDR2: LNHDA, SQIVND (reference sequence). CDR3 residues: CASSSEGLYNEQFF. CDR3 bases: TGTGCCAGTAGTAGTGAGGGGCTTTACAATGAGCAGTTCTTC.

The V call is TRBV9, the J call TRBJ1-5; no firm D call. Germline V lookup: CDR1 SGDLS, CDR2 YYNGEE. The V gene lost 0 bases and the J gene lost 5 bases, with 9 bases spanning the gap. CDR3 size: 14 residues. The CDR3 DNA is TGTGCCAGCAGCGTAGGTCCAGGTCATCAGCCCCAGCATTTT. Its translation: CASSVGPGHQPQHF.

The chain employs TRBV2 and TRBJ2-3, with D unresolved. Trimming left V 3 bases short and J 0 bases short, with 10 bases between. Germline loops: CDR1 SNHLY, CDR2 FYNNEI. The CDR3 totals 15 residues. CDR3 protein: CASSDGVVSTDTQYF. CDR3 in DNA: TGTGCCAGCAGTGACGGCGTTGTCAGCACAGATACGCAGTATTTT.

The V and J genes are TRBV11-2 and TRBJ2-1; 9 bases match TRBD2. The V and J ends lost 3 bases and 6 bases, in that order; junction bases with no gene match: 6. There are 15 residues in the CDR3. Germline V gene lookup returns CDR1 SGHAT and CDR2 FQNNGV. CDR3 DNA sequence: TGTGCCAGCAGCTTTCGGCGGGAGGGACGCAATGAGCAGTTCTTC. Protein product: CASSFRREGRNEQFF.

The sample holds one count of this clone. J is TRBJ2-5 and V is TRBV5-4; D gene uncertain. The CDR3 is made up of 11 amino acids. With 0 bases removed from V and 7 bases from J, the gap between germline ends came to 4 bases. Germline V gives CDR1 SGHNT, CDR2 YYREEE (reference sequence). CDR3 nucleotide sequence: TGTGCCAGCAGCTTGGAAGCGACCCAGTACTTC. Protein sequence: CASSLEATQYF.

This sequence joins TRBV5-6 and TRBJ2-7; 8 nucleotides match TRBD2. Germline lookup yields CDR1 SGHDT and CDR2 YYEEEE. The ends lost 0 bases at V and 6 bases at J; junction bases unmatched: 8. The CDR3 contains 15 residues. The chain's CDR3 is CASSLGSSGRLEQYF. The CDR3 nucleotides are TGTGCCAGCAGCTTGGGTTCCAGCGGGAGACTCGAGCAGTACTTC.